This TCR beta chain stems from a study of siplizumab effects on memory and regulatory T cells. The germline V gene encodes CDR1 GTSNPN and CDR2 SVGIG (reference sequence). The CDR3 is made up of 15 amino acids. V dropped 0 bases and J dropped 5; count of bases not matched to a gene: 8. Per sample, 80,000 to 100,000 TCR templates underwent assay. Clones were read by immunoSEQ multiplex PCR, and TCRdb kept only the in-frame ones, dropping some. The sample records about 40,000 clones, 89% being singletons. Study findings and constraints: Reactions containing siplizumab showed mappable alloreactive CD4+ clones averaging approximately 75% Treg-derived, versus approximately 26% in controls. Fewer alloreactive sequences mapped to unstimulated CD4+ memory cells under siplizumab. The authors could not assign a naive or memory phenotype to roughly 75-97% of proliferating CD4+ or CD8+ clones.

Points on this clone: Its antigen is unknown.

Sequencing input: naive CD4+ T cells sorted from blood. This TCR derives from a human donor in good health. The J gene is TRBJ2-5, the V gene TRBV30; 8 bases fit TRBD1. CDR3 nucleotide sequence: TGTGCCTGGAGTGTACTGGGACAGGTTGGGGAGACCCAGTACTTC. Translation: CAWSVLGQVGETQYF.